The clone carrying this TCR beta chain showed up just once. These data belong to a study of CD8+ T cells in alopecia areata. Stated treatment: oral pan-JAK inhibitor, 5-10 mg twice daily. The germline V gene encodes CDR1 SNHLY and CDR2 FYNNEI. The CDR3 has 13 amino acids. The J segment lost 3 bases and the V segment lost 7 bases, leaving 5 bases of the junction unmatched. The authors extracted RNA and reverse transcribed it into cDNA as the sequencing template. Only in-frame clones appear in the TCRdb table, and some are missing; sequencing was by immunoSEQ multiplex PCR. Of 100,000 to 150,000 clones in the sample, approximately 57% were seen once.

This TCR came from a human donor with alopecia areata. Sequencing used CD4+ T cells sorted from blood, obtained at week 4, from a patient treated with tofacitinib. This chain uses TRBV2 with TRBJ2-5; 7 bases align to TRBD2. The CDR3 sequence is CASNREVEETQYF. The CDR3 DNA reads as TGTGCCAGCAATCGGGAGGTTGAAGAGACCCAGTACTTC.